This TCR beta chain was sequenced during a study of shared clonotypes between healthy human individuals. At the level of the study: CD8 memory received one plate per donor, CD8 naive two, CD4 memory three and CD4 naive three. Study conclusions and caveats: All-four-donor shared clonotypes had higher generation probabilities than non-shared clonotypes did. Naive subsets typically showed greater estimated richness than memory subsets.

Some clones are missing from TCRdb's copy, which holds only in-frame ones; the method was immunoSEQ multiplex PCR. This table holds some 2.3 million clones, 85% to 95% found once. The germline CDR1 and CDR2 sequences are SGHRS and YFSETQ. The CDR3 covers 16 residues. The V gene end was trimmed by 4 bases and the J gene end by 5 bases; junction bases not matched to a gene: 8. A note on this clone: Its antigen is unidentified.

This chain links TRBV5-1 with TRBJ2-5; 13 bases match TRBD2. Input material: naive CD4+ T cells from PBMCs. As for subset: CD45RA+ positively selected. The source of this sequence is a man between 18 and 35 years old in good health. Some clones in this sample may be carry-over from other donors' samples. The chain's CDR3 is CASSVGLAGVGETQYF. CDR3 bases: TGCGCCAGCAGCGTCGGACTAGCGGGAGTAGGGGAGACCCAGTACTTC. Full variable domain (outside the CDR3, taken from reference TRBV5-1 and TRBJ2-5): KAGVTQTPRYLIKTRGQQVTLSCSPISGHRSVSWYQQTPGQGLQFLFEYFSETQRNKGNFPGRFSGRQFSNSRSEMNVSTLELGDSALYLCASSVGLAGVGETQYFGPGTRLLVL.